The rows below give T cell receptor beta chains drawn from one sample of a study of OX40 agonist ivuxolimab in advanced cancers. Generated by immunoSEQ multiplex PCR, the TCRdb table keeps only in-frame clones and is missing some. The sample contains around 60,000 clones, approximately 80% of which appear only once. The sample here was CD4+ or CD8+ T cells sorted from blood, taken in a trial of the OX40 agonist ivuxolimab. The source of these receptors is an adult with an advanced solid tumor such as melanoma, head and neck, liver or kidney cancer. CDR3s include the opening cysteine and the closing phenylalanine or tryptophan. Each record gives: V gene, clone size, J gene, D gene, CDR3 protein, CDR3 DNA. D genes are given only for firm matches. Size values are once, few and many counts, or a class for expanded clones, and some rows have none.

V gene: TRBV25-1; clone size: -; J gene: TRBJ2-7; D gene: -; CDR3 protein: CASSGDRQTYEQYF; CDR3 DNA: TGTGCCAGCAGTGGGGATCGACAGACCTACGAGCAGTACTTC
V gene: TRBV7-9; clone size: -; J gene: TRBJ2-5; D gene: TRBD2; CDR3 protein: CASSRGLAGPQETQYF; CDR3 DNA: TGTGCCAGCAGCAGGGGACTAGCGGGCCCCCAAGAGACCCAGTACTTC
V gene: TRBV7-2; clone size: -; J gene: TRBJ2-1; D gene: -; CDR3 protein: CASRSGGSYNEQFF; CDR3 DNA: TGTGCCAGCAGATCCGGGGGCTCCTACAATGAGCAGTTCTTC
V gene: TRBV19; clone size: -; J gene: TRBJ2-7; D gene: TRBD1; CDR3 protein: CASSIRQGASGNEQYF; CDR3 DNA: TGTGCCAGTAGTATCCGACAGGGGGCTTCAGGGAACGAGCAGTACTTC
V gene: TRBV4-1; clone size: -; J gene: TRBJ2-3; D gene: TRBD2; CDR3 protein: CASSPGLAGGPDTQYF; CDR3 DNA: TGCGCCAGCAGCCCGGGACTAGCGGGGGGGCCAGATACGCAGTATTTT
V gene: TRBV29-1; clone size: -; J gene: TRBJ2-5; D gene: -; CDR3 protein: CSVEEHGETQYF; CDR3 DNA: TGCAGCGTTGAAGAGCATGGGGAGACCCAGTACTTC
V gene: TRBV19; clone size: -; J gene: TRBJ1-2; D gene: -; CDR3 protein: CASSPTENYGYTF; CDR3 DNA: TGTGCCAGTAGCCCGACAGAAAACTATGGCTACACCTTC
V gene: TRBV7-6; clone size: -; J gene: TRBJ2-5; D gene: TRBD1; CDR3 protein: CASSSTGVKETQYF; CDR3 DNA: TGTGCCAGCAGCTCGACAGGGGTGAAGGAGACCCAGTACTTC
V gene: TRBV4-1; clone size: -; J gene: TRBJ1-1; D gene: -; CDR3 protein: CASSQVDREAFF; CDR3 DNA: TGCGCCAGCAGCCAAGTAGACAGGGAAGCTTTCTTT
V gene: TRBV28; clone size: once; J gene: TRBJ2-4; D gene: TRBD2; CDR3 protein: CASRGLAGGPNIQYF; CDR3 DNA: TGTGCCAGCAGGGGACTAGCGGGGGGGCCCAACATTCAGTACTTC
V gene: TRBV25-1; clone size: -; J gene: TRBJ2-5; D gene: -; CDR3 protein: CASSRAAVGETQYF; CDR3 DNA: TGTGCCAGCAGCCGGGCGGCCGTGGGAGAGACCCAGTACTTC
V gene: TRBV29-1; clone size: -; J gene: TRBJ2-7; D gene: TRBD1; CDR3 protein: CSGTGQGYEQYF; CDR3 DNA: TGCAGCGGGACGGGACAGGGCTACGAGCAGTACTTC
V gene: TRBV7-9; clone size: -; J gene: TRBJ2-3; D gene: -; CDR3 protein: CASSPGRGTDTQYF; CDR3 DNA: TGTGCCAGCAGCCCAGGTCGCGGCACAGATACGCAGTATTTT
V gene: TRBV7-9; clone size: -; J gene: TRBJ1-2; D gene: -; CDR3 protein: CASSLDGVNPMNGYTF; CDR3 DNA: TGTGCCAGCAGCTTAGACGGGGTCAACCCTATGAATGGCTACACCTTC
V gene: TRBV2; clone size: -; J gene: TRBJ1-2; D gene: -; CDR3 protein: CASSLRQIYGYTF; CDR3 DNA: TGTGCCAGCAGCCTAAGACAGATCTATGGCTACACCTTC
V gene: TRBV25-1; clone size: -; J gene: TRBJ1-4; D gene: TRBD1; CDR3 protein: CASSARGTGKEKLFF; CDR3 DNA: TGTGCCAGCAGTGCCCGGGGGACAGGAAAGGAAAAACTGTTTTTT
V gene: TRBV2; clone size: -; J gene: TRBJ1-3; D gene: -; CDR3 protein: CASSGNLGNTIYF; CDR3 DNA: TGTGCCAGCAGCGGGAATTTGGGAAACACCATATATTTT
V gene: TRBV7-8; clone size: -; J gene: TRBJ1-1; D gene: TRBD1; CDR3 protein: CASSFRDRESGTEAFF; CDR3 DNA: TGTGCCAGCAGCTTCCGGGACAGGGAATCGGGAACTGAAGCTTTCTTT
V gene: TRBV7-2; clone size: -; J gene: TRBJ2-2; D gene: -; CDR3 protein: CASTFLQGMPLTGELFF; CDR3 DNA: TGTGCCAGCACCTTTTTACAGGGTATGCCCCTCACCGGGGAGCTGTTTTTT
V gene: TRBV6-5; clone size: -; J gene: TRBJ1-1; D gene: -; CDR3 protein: CASSYAFQWNTEAFF; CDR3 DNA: TGTGCCAGCAGTTACGCCTTCCAGTGGAACACTGAAGCTTTCTTT
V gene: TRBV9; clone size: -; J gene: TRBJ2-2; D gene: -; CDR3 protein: CASSVVWGENTGELFF; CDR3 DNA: TGTGCCAGCAGCGTAGTTTGGGGGGAAAACACCGGGGAGCTGTTTTTT
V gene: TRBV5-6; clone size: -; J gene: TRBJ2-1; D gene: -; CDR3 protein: CASSLFSNEQFF; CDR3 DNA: TGTGCCAGCAGCTTGTTTTCTAATGAGCAGTTCTTC
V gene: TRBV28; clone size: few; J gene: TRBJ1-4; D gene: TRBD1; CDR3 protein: CASSVQGVEKLFF; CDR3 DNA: TGTGCCAGCAGTGTACAGGGGGTCGAAAAACTGTTTTTT
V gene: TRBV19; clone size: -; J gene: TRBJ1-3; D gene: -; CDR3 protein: CASSPGRRAGNTIYF; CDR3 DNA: TGTGCCAGTAGTCCTGGGCGCAGGGCTGGAAACACCATATATTTT
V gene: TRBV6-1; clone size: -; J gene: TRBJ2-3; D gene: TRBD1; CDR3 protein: CASSETVPGQGSDTQYF; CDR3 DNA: TGTGCCAGCAGTGAGACCGTACCGGGACAGGGTTCCGATACGCAGTATTTT
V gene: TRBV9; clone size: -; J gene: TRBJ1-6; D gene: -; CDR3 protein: CASSVVDINSPLHF; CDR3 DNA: TGTGCCAGCAGCGTAGTTGATATCAATTCACCCCTCCACTTT
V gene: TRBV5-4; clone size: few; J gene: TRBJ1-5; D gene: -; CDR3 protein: CASSLLGFNQPQHF; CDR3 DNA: TGTGCCAGCAGCTTGTTGGGCTTCAATCAGCCCCAGCATTTT
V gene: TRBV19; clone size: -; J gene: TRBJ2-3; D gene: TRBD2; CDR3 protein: CASSPHIAGLGTDTQYF; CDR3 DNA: TGTGCCAGTAGTCCCCACATAGCGGGGCTTGGCACAGATACGCAGTATTTT
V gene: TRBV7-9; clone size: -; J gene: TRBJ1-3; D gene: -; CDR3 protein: CASSFGQVGNTIYF; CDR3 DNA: TGTGCCAGCAGCTTCGGTCAGGTCGGAAACACCATATATTTT
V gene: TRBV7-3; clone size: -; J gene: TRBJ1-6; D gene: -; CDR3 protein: CASSLFANSPLHF; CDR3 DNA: TGTGCCAGCAGCTTATTTGCGAATTCACCCCTCCACTTT
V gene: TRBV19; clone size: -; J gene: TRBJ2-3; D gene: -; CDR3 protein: CASSPSPGRTDTQYF; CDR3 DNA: TGTGCCAGTAGTCCTTCTCCAGGGCGCACAGATACGCAGTATTTT
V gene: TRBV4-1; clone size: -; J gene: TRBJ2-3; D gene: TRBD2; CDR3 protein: CASSQDFVAGGSSTDTQYF; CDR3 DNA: TGCGCCAGCAGCCAAGATTTTGTAGCGGGGGGGTCTAGCACAGATACGCAGTATTTT
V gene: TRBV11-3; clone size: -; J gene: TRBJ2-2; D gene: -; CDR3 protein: CASSLDPYGELFF; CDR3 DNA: TGTGCCAGCAGCTTAGATCCATACGGGGAGCTGTTTTTT
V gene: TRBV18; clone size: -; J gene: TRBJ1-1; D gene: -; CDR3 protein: CASSPSGVNTEAFF; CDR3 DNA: TGTGCCAGCTCACCATCAGGAGTGAACACTGAAGCTTTCTTT
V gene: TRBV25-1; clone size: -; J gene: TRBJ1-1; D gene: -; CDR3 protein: CASSPTGGDTEAFF; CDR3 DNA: TGTGCCAGCAGTCCAACAGGCGGGGACACTGAAGCTTTCTTT
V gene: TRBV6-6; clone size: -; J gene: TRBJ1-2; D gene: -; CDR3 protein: CASSYDRTAYGYTF; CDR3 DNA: TGTGCCAGCAGTTACGACCGGACAGCCTATGGCTACACCTTC
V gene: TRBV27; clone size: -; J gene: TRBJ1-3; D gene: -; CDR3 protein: CASSRGVGGNTIYF; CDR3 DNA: TGTGCCAGCAGCCGGGGTGTGGGAGGAAACACCATATATTTT
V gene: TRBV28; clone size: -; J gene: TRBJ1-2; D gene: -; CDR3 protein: CASSSSPEYSGSYTF; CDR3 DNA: TGTGCCAGCAGTTCGAGTCCAGAGTACAGTGGTAGCTACACCTTC
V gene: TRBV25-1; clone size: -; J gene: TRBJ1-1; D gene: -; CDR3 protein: CASSEYGGNTEAFF; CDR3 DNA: TGTGCCAGCAGTGAATATGGAGGGAACACTGAAGCTTTCTTT